This record covers a single T cell receptor (beta chain). The sample comes from a study of brain T cells in children with intractable seizures. The protocol was immunoSEQ multiplex PCR, while the TCRdb copy is restricted to in-frame clones and leaves out a portion. Of approximately 330,000 clones listed, approximately 93% are singletons. Time point here: blood from clinic visit 5 months post-surgery; TSC patient then seizure free. Only cases whose brain tissue showed the highest T cell transcript signatures were sequenced. At least one anti-epileptic drug was given before surgery. The CDR3 runs 17 residues. Trimming removed 0 bases from V and 6 bases from J; junction bases left unmatched: 9. Per germline, CDR1 MGHRA and CDR2 YSYEKL.

This clonotype was sampled from a boy under three years old with tuberous sclerosis and intractable seizures. This material consisted of peripheral blood, taken roughly 5 months after surgery. The chain recombines TRBV4-1 with TRBJ2-3; 10 bases fit TRBD2. The CDR3 DNA is TGCGCCAGCAGCCAAGACCCCCCTAGCGGGAGTTCGGATACGCAGTATTTT. Translating gives CASSQDPPSGSSDTQYF.